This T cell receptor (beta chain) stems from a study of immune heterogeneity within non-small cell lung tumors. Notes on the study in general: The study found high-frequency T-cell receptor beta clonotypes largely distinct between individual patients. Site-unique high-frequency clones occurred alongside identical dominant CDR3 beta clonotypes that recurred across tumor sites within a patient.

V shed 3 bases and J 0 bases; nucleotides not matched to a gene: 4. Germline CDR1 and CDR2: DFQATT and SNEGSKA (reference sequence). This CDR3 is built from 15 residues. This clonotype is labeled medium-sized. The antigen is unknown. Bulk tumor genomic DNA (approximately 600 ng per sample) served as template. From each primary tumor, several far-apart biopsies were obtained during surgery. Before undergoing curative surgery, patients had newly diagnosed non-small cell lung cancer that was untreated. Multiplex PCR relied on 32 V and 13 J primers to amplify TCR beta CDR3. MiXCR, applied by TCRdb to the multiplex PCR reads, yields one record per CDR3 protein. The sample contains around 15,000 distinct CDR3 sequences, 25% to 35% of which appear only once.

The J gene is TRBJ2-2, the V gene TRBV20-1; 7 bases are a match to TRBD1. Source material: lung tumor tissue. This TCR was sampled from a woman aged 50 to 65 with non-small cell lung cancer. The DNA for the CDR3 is TGCAGTGCTAGCGCACAGGGGTCGAACACCGGGGAGCTGTTTTTT. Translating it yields CSASAQGSNTGELFF.